This T cell receptor beta chain was retrieved from a study of cytomegalovirus exposure and HLA in healthy donors. Whole-study results and caveats: About 150 TCR beta chains were listed as cytomegalovirus-associated. V- and J-gene trimming in TCR beta was tied to a missense DCLRE1C variant by an analysis performed later.

This PCR relied on a set of 60 Vbeta primers and 13 Jbeta primers. Data came from immunoSEQ multiplex PCR; TCRdb stores just in-frame clones and leaves some out. The sample contains fewer than 200,000 clones, around 77% of which appear only once. This clone was detected only a few times. Its antigen is unknown. The trim removed 6 bases at V and 7 bases at J, leaving 8 bases unmatched. There are 13 residues in the CDR3. CDR1 KGHSH and CDR2 LQKENI come from the germline V gene. This receptor was taken from a man in his sixties in good health and CMV-seronegative. V usage is TRBV18 and J usage is TRBJ1-1; 7 nucleotides align to TRBD1. The sample taken for sequencing was PBMCs. CDR3 region: CASSPDRRCEAFF. CDR3 DNA sequence: TGTGCCAGCTCCCCGGACAGGCGTTGTGAAGCTTTCTTT.